Presented here are 15 T cell receptor beta chains from one specimen sequenced in a study of a mutant IDH1 vaccine in newly diagnosed glioma. Regarding time point: week 11, during vaccination. What each vaccine dose contained was 300 ug of mutant IDH1 20-mer peptide, accompanied by topical imiquimod. Measured with immunoSEQ multiplex PCR; TCRdb has only the in-frame clones, and not every one. The sample holds 55,000 to 70,000 clones, approximately 89% seen once. Their cognate antigens are unknown. The specimen comprised PBMCs, sampled from a glioma patient whose treatment included an IDH1 peptide vaccine. These TCRs come from a man aged 35-49 years with glioma.

The V gene is TRBV11-1, the J gene TRBJ2-2, with D uncertain. V was trimmed by 8 bases and J by 5 bases, leaving 12 bases between them. This CDR3 is 13 amino acids long. Germline assignment: CDR1 SGHAT and CDR2 FQDESV (reference sequence). CDR3 in DNA: TGTGCCAGCGTTCAATCAGTTACCGGGGAGCTGTTTTTT. The encoded protein is CASVQSVTGELFF.

The gene calls are TRBV5-6 and TRBJ1-1; D unresolved. The CDR3 has 16 amino acids. V lost 0 bases and J lost 1, with 13 bases in between. Germline values: CDR1 SGHDT, CDR2 YYEEEE. CDR3 in amino acids: CASSLEGSAGNTEAFF. The CDR3 bases are TGTGCCAGCAGCTTGGAAGGGTCTGCCGGGAACACTGAAGCTTTCTTT. Together with reference TRBV5-6 and TRBJ1-1, the CDR3 gives the full variable domain: DAGVTQSPTHLIKTRGQQVTLRCSPKSGHDTVSWYQQALGQGPQFIFQYYEEEERQRGNFPDRFSGHQFPNYSSELNVNALLLGDSALYLCASSLEGSAGNTEAFFGQGTRLTVV.

The chain links TRBV11-1 to TRBJ2-2, with TRBD1 matching over 10 bases. CDR1 is SGHAT, CDR2 FQDESV, per germline (reference sequence). Losses at the gene ends were 1 base for V and 5 bases for J; bases not matched to a gene: 4. The CDR3 covers 16 residues. This chain's CDR3 is CASSLGTGGRTGELFF. The DNA of the CDR3 is TGTGCCAGCAGCTTAGGGACAGGGGGTCGTACCGGGGAGCTGTTTTTT.

This chain joins TRBV6-4 and TRBJ2-1; no clear D gene. The ends were cut back, 3 bases at V and 8 bases at J, with 11 bases in the middle. Germline CDR1 reads MRHNA; CDR2 reads SNTAGT. The CDR3 sequence is 13 residues long. CDR3 DNA sequence: TGTGCCAGCAGTGAGGGTGTTGAGGATGAGCAGTTCTTC. It is translated as CASSEGVEDEQFF.

J is TRBJ1-3 and V is TRBV27, with D possibly being TRBD1 (5 bases). The CDR3 runs to 15 residues. Germline loops: CDR1 MNHEY, CDR2 SMNVEV (reference sequence). The V gene lost 0 bases and the J gene lost 2 bases, with 8 bases spanning the gap. The CDR3 sequence: CASSLSWGAGNTIYF. The CDR3 DNA is TGTGCCAGCAGTTTATCTTGGGGGGCTGGAAACACCATATATTTT.

J is TRBJ2-5 and V is TRBV7-6; D perhaps matches TRBD2 (5 bases). The CDR3 is 14 residues long. V was pared by 8 bases and J by 1 base, with 14 bases between. Germline CDR1 reads SGHVS; CDR2 reads FNYEAQ. The CDR3: CASAQRGFQETQYF. CDR3 in DNA: TGTGCCAGCGCCCAACGGGGTTTCCAAGAGACCCAGTACTTC.

The chain links TRBV2 to TRBJ2-1; the D gene is possibly TRBD2 (6 bases). Trimming left V 6 bases short and J 0 bases short, with 12 bases between. There are 15 residues in the CDR3. Germline values: CDR1 SNHLY, CDR2 FYNNEI. The CDR3 coding sequence is TGTGCCAGCAGGAGGGAGGTCAGCTCCTACAATGAGCAGTTCTTC. Protein product: CASRREVSSYNEQFF. Full variable domain (remainder filled in from reference TRBV2 and TRBJ2-1): EPEVTQTPSHQVTQMGQEVILRCVPISNHLYFYWYRQILGQKVEFLVSFYNNEISEKSEIFDDQFSVERPDGSNFTLKIRSTKLEDSAMYFCASRREVSSYNEQFFGPGTRLTVL.

This clone appeared a few times. This chain joins TRBV7-9 and TRBJ1-3; 7 bases align to TRBD1. CDR3 size: 15 residues. Germline V gives CDR1 SEHNR, CDR2 FQNEAQ (reference sequence). V lost 5 bases to trimming and J lost 0 bases; unmatched junction nucleotides: 4. Here the CDR3 reads CASSPDRTSGNTIYF. The DNA for the CDR3 is TGTGCCAGCAGCCCGGACAGGACCTCTGGAAACACCATATATTTT. The variable domain in full, completed from reference TRBV7-9 and TRBJ1-3, reads DTGVSQNPRHKITKRGQNVTFRCDPISEHNRLYWYRQTLGQGPEFLTYFQNEAQLEKSRLLSDRFSAERPKGSFSTLEIQRTEQGDSAMYLCASSPDRTSGNTIYFGEGSWLTVV.

The CDR3: CASKLYTNYGYTF. The CDR3 nucleotides read TGTGCCAGCAAACTTTATACTAACTATGGCTACACCTTC. V is TRBV2 and J is TRBJ1-2; D gene ambiguous. This CDR3 has 13 residues. V lost 7 bases to trimming and J lost 0 bases, with 9 bases between them. The germline gives CDR1 SNHLY, CDR2 FYNNEI.

The V and J genes are TRBV28 and TRBJ2-6, with 7 nucleotides matching TRBD1. From germline, CDR1 is MDHEN and CDR2 SYDVKM. V shed 7 bases, J shed 0 bases, and the junction held 9 bases outside the gene matches. The CDR3 covers 17 residues. CDR3 amino acids: CASKEDRPNSGANVLTF. The CDR3 DNA sequence: TGTGCCAGCAAGGAGGACAGGCCCAACTCTGGGGCCAACGTCCTGACTTTC. The complete variable domain, with remaining parts taken from reference TRBV28 and TRBJ2-6, reads DVKVTQSSRYLVKRTGEKVFLECVQDMDHENMFWYRQDPGLGLRLIYFSYDVKMKEKGDIPEGYSVSREKKERFSLILESASTNQTSMYLCASKEDRPNSGANVLTFGAGSRLTVL.

The chain has TRBV28 and TRBJ1-1, with TRBD1 matching over 9 bases. CDR3 length equals 14 residues. Germline V gives CDR1 MDHEN, CDR2 SYDVKM. Trimming at V came to 5 bases and at J to 6 bases, leaving 7 bases not matched to a gene. CDR3 amino acids: CASSPQGASAEAFF. Written as DNA, the CDR3 is TGTGCCAGCAGTCCACAGGGGGCGAGCGCTGAAGCTTTCTTT.

The rearrangement joins TRBV9 to TRBJ2-7, with D unclear. Germline lookup yields CDR1 SGDLS and CDR2 YYNGEE. The CDR3 covers 13 residues. The V gene lost 0 bases and the J gene lost 6 bases, with 10 bases spanning the gap. For the CDR3, the DNA is TGTGCCAGCAGCGTAGTCGACTTCGGCGAGCAGTACTTC. Its protein is CASSVVDFGEQYF.

The chain has TRBV19 and TRBJ2-2, with TRBD2 identical over 11 bases. This CDR3 has 16 amino acids. Germline CDR1 LNHDA, CDR2 SQIVND (reference sequence). The V segment lost 7 bases and the J segment 7 bases; nucleotides outside the gene matches: 11. The CDR3, as DNA: TGTGCCAGTAACCAAGGACTAGCGGGTTTGGGCGGGGAGCTGTTTTTT. Translating it yields CASNQGLAGLGGELFF.

V and J are TRBV28 and TRBJ1-5; TRBD1 matches 7 bases. Germline trimming cut 7 bases from V and 6 bases from J; bases unmatched to any gene: 12. Germline V gives CDR1 MDHEN, CDR2 SYDVKM. The CDR3 consists of 15 residues. This CDR3 reads CASIGTALILQPQHF. The DNA for the CDR3 is TGTGCCAGCATCGGGACAGCACTTATCCTTCAGCCCCAGCATTTT.

V gene TRBV7-9 combines with J gene TRBJ2-1; 7 bases are shared with TRBD1. V was clipped by 4 bases and J by 9 bases; unmatched bases: 9. Germline CDR1 reads SEHNR; CDR2 reads FQNEAQ (reference sequence). The CDR3 sequence is 14 residues long. CDR3 loop: CASSYMTGHLEQFF. In nucleotides, the CDR3 is TGTGCCAGCAGCTACATGACAGGGCACCTTGAGCAGTTCTTC.